The rows below give T cell receptor beta chains drawn from one sample of a study of blood T cell repertoires in COVID-19. Measured with immunoSEQ multiplex PCR; TCRdb has only the in-frame clones, and not every one. This sample has roughly 150,000 clones, with about 81% found just once. What was sequenced was peripheral blood. The source of these receptors is a human donor in a cohort sampled during active COVID-19. CDR3s leave out the opening cysteine and the closing phenylalanine or tryptophan. Fields, in order: V gene, CDR3 protein.

TRBV4-3 | ASSQLTGAQETQY
TRBV5-6 | ASSPTGFDRAF
TRBV5-6 | ASSPGTGQSYEQY
TRBV5-1 | ASSPRPGQPNEKLF
TRBV28 | ASSLSVNSYEQY
TRBV9 | ASSVTGGWNSPLH
TRBV4-1 | ASSPRQALGTGELF
TRBV30 | AWSHQGSSNQPQH
TRBV15 | ATSRESLSSYNEQF
TRBV5-1 | ASSFGGDQF
TRBV4-1 | ASSQVTGRFSGNTIY
TRBV29-1 | SVEVGQGVSGYT
TRBV5-1 | ASSPQGTETQY
TRBV28 | ASSSGTRNTEAF
TRBV18 | ASSAGGYQPQH
TRBV24-1 | ATHRAYEQY
TRBV4-1 | ASSYGGGTGLNTEAF
TRBV6-5 | ASSFQGGAYNEQF
TRBV6-2/TRBV6-3 | ASSYSGMNTEAF
TRBV25-1 | ASRRQGHDTEAF
TRBV3-1/TRBV3-2 | ASSHPGKNTEAF
TRBV19 | ASSLDRVQPQH
TRBV7-9 | ASSLGQGTGNTIY
TRBV6-5 | ASSYRAGRYNEQF
TRBV30 | AWRPRGEEEKLF
TRBV24-1 | AIGQSFSYEQY
TRBV4-3 | ASSRVWLQGADTGELF
TRBV5-4 | ASSFFGDEQF
TRBV5-4 | ASSTEDTSSGNTIY